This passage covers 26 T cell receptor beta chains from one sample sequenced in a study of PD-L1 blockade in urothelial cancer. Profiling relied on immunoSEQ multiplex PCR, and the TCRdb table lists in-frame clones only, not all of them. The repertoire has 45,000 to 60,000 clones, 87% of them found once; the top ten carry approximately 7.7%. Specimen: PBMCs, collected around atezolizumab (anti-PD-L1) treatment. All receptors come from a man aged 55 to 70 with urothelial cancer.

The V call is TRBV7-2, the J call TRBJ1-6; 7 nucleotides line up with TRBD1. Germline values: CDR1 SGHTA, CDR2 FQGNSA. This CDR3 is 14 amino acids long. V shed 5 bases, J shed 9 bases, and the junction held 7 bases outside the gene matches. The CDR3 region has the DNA TGTGCCAGCAGCCAACCGGGACAGAGTTCACCCCTCCACTTT. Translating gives CASSQPGQSSPLHF.

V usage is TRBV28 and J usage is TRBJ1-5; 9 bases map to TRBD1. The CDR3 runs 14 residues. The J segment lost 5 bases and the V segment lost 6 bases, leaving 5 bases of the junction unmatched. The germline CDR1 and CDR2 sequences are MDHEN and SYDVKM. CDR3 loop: CASSQGQGDQPQHF. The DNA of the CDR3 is TGTGCCAGCAGCCAGGGACAGGGCGATCAGCCCCAGCATTTT. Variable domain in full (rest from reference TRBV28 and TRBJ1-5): DVKVTQSSRYLVKRTGEKVFLECVQDMDHENMFWYRQDPGLGLRLIYFSYDVKMKEKGDIPEGYSVSREKKERFSLILESASTNQTSMYLCASSQGQGDQPQHFGDGTRLSIL.

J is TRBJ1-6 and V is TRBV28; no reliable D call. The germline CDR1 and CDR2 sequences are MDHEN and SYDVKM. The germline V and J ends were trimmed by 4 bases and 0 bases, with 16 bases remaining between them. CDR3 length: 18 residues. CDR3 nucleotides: TGTGCCAGCAGTTCCCGGTATTGGTCAAGCTCCTATAATTCACCCCTCCACTTT. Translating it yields CASSSRYWSSSYNSPLHF.

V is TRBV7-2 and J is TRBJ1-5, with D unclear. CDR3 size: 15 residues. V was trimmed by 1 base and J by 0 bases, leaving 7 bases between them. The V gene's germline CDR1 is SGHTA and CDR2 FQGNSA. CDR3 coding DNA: TGTGCCAGCAGCTTAGTCGTTAATAGCAATCAGCCCCAGCATTTT. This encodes CASSLVVNSNQPQHF.

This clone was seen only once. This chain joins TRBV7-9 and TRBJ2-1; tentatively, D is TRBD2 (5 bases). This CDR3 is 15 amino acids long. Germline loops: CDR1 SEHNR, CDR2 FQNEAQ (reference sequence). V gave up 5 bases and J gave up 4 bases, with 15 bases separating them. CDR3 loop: CASSTEGIFYNEQFF. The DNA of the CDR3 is TGTGCCAGCAGCACAGAGGGTATCTTTTACAATGAGCAGTTCTTC.

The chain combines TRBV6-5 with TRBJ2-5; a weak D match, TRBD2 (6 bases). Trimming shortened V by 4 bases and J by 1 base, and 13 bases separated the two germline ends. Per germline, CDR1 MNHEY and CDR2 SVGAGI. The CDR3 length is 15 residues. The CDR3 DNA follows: TGTGCCAGCAGTTTCGGGGACTCCTCCCAAGAGACCCAGTACTTC. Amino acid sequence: CASSFGDSSQETQYF.

The CDR3, as DNA: TGTGCCAGCAGTAAACAGGGTGGGGGTAACTATGGCTACACCTTC. It yields the protein CASSKQGGGNYGYTF. The gene calls are TRBV6-5 and TRBJ1-2, with D possibly being TRBD1 (6 bases). There are 15 residues in the CDR3. Trimming took 5 bases from V and 1 from J, leaving 14 bases between them. Germline loops: CDR1 MNHEY, CDR2 SVGAGI.

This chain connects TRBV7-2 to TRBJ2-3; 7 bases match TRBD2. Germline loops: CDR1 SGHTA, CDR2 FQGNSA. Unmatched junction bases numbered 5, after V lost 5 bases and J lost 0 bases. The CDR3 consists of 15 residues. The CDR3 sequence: CASSPGGGSTDTQYF. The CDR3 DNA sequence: TGTGCCAGCAGCCCTGGGGGGGGAAGCACAGATACGCAGTATTTT.

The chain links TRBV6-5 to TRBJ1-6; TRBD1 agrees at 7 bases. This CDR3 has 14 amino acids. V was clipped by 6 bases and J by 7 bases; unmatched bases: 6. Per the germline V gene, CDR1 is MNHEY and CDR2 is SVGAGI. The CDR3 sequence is CASSRTGINSPLHF. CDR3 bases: TGTGCCAGCAGCCGGACAGGCATCAATTCACCCCTCCACTTT.

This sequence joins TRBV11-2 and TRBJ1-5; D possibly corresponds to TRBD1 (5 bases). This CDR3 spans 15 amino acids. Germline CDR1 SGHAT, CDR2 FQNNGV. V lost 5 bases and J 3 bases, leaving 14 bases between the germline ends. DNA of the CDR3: TGTGCCAGCAGCCGAACCACAGGTACCAATCAGCCCCAGCATTTT. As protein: CASSRTTGTNQPQHF.

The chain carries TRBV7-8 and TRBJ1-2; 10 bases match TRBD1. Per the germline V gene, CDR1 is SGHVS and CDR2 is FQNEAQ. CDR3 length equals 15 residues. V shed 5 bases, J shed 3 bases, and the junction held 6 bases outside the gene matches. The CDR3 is CASSTRDRGDYGYTF. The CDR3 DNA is TGTGCCAGCAGCACCCGGGACAGGGGAGACTATGGCTACACCTTC.

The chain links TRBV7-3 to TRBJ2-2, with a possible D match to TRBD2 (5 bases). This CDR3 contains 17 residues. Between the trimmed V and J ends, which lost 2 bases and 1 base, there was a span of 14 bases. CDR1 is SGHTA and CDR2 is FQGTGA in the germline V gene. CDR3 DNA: TGTGCCAGCAGCTTATATCTCGGGATAGAGAACACCGGGGAGCTGTTTTTT. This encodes CASSLYLGIENTGELFF.

The CDR3 sequence is CASKPGQSTDTQYF. The CDR3 bases are TGTGCCAGCAAGCCGGGACAGAGCACAGATACGCAGTATTTT. The J gene is TRBJ2-3, the V gene TRBV6-5, with 7 bases matching TRBD1. There are 14 residues in the CDR3. Germline V gene lookup returns CDR1 MNHEY and CDR2 SVGAGI. The V gene end was trimmed by 7 bases and the J gene end by 0 bases; junction bases not matched to a gene: 4.

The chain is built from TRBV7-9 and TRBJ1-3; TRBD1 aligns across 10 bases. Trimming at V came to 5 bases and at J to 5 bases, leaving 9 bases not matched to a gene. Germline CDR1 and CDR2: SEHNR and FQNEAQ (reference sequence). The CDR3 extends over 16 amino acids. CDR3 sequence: CASSPPRQGARNTIYF. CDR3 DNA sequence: TGTGCCAGCAGCCCCCCCCGACAGGGGGCGAGAAACACCATATATTTT.

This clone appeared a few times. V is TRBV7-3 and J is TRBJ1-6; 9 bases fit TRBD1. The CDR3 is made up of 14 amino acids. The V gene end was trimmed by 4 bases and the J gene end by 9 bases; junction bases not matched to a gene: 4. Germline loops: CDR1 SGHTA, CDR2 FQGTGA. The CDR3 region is CASSSTGGRSPLHF. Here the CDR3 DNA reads TGTGCCAGCAGCTCGACAGGGGGACGTTCACCCCTCCACTTT.

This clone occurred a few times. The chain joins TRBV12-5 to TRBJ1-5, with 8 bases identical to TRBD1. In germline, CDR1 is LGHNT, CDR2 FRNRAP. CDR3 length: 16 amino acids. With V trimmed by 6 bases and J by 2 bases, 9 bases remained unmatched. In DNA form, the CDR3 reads TGTGCTAGTGGCCTGGGGGACAGGACGGGCAATCAGCCCCAGCATTTT. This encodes CASGLGDRTGNQPQHF.

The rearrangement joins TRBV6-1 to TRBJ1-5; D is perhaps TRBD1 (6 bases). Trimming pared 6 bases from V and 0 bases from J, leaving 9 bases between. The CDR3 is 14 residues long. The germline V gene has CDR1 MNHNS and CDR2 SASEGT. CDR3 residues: CASRGAYSNQPQHF. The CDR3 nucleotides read TGTGCCAGCAGGGGGGCGTATAGCAATCAGCCCCAGCATTTT.

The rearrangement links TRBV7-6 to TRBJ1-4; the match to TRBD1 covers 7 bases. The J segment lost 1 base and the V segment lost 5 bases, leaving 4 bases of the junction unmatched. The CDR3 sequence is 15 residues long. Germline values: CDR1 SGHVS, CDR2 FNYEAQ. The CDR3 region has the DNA TGTGCCAGCAGCGATCGACAGGGAACTAATGAAAAACTGTTTTTT. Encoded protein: CASSDRQGTNEKLFF.

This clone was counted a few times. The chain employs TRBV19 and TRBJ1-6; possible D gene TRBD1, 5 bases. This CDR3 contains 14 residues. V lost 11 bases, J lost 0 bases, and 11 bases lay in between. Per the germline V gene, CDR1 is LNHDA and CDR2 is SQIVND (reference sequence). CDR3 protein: CASGDPSYNSPLHF. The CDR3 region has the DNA TGTGCCTCGGGGGATCCCTCCTATAATTCACCCCTCCACTTT. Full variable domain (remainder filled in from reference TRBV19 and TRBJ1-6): DGGITQSPKYLFRKEGQNVTLSCEQNLNHDAMYWYRQDPGQGLRLIYYSQIVNDFQKGDIAEGYSVSREKKESFPLTVTSAQKNPTAFYLCASGDPSYNSPLHFGNGTRLTVT.

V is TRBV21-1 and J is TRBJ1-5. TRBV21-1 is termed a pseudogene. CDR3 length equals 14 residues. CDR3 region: CASSKKDSGQPQHF. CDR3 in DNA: TGTGCCAGCAGCAAGAAGGACTCGGGGCAGCCCCAGCATTTT.

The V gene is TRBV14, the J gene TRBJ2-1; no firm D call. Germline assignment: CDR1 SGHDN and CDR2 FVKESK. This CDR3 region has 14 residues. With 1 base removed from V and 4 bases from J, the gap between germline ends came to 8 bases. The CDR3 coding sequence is TGTGCCAGCAGCCAAGTTTCAGTATACAATGAGCAGTTCTTC. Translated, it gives CASSQVSVYNEQFF. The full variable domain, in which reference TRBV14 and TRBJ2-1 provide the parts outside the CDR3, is EAGVTQFPSHSVIEKGQTVTLRCDPISGHDNLYWYRRVMGKEIKFLLHFVKESKQDESGMPNNRFLAERTGGTYSTLKVQPAELEDSGVYFCASSQVSVYNEQFFGPGTRLTVL.

The CDR3 nucleotides are TGCGGCGGCGGCCAAAACTATGGCTACACCTTC. This gives the protein CGGGQNYGYTF. This chain uses TRBV29-1 with TRBJ1-2; no definite D call. CDR1 and CDR2 (germline): SQVTM, ANQGSEA. There are 11 residues in the CDR3.

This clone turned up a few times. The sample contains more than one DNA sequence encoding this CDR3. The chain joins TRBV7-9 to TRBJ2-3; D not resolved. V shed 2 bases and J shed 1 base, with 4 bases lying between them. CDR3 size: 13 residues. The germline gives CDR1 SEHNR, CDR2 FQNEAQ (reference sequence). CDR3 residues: CASSLTGTDTQYF. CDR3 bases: TGTGCCAGCAGCTTAACAGGCACAGATACGCAGTATTTT. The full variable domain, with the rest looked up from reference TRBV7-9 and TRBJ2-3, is DTGVSQNPRHKITKRGQNVTFRCDPISEHNRLYWYRQTLGQGPEFLTYFQNEAQLEKSRLLSDRFSAERPKGSFSTLEIQRTEQGDSAMYLCASSLTGTDTQYFGPGTRLTVL.

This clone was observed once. The CDR3 bases are TGTGCCAGTAGTATCGGACAGGGTGCAGGCTACACCTTC. It is translated as CASSIGQGAGYTF. The genes are TRBV19 and TRBJ1-2; 8 nucleotides agree with TRBD1. CDR1 and CDR2 (germline): LNHDA, SQIVND (reference sequence). The J segment lost 8 bases and the V segment lost 3 bases, leaving 5 bases of the junction unmatched. The CDR3 extends over 13 amino acids. Full variable domain (remainder filled in from reference TRBV19 and TRBJ1-2): DGGITQSPKYLFRKEGQNVTLSCEQNLNHDAMYWYRQDPGQGLRLIYYSQIVNDFQKGDIAEGYSVSREKKESFPLTVTSAQKNPTAFYLCASSIGQGAGYTFGSGTRLTVV.

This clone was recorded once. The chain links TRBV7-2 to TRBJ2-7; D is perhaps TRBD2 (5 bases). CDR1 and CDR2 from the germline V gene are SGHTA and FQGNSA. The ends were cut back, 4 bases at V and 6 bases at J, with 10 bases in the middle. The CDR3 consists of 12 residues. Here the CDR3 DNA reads TGTGCCAGCAGCTCCCGTGCGGGCGAGCAGTACTTC. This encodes CASSSRAGEQYF.

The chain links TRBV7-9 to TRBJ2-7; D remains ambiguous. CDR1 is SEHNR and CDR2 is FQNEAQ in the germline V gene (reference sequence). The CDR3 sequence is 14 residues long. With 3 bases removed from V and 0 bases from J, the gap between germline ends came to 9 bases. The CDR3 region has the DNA TGTGCCAGCAGCTTCCCCCCAATCTCCTACGAGCAGTACTTC. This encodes CASSFPPISYEQYF.